This T cell receptor (beta chain) was captured by sequencing in a study of sequential checkpoint blockade in melanoma. Study-wide context: Arm A got nivolumab then ipilimumab; arm B the reverse, 1:1. Maintenance nivolumab came after either treatment sequence.

CDR3 length: 13 amino acids. CDR1 and CDR2 from the germline V gene are MNHEY and SMNVEV (reference sequence). J gave up 3 bases and V 2 bases, and 0 bases lay outside the gene matches. Indicated treatment: randomized to nivolumab then ipilimumab (arm A) or the reverse (arm B). Patients had received no earlier DNA-damaging chemotherapy. TCRdb's table, derived via immunoSEQ multiplex PCR, lists solely in-frame clones and lacks some. The data contain about 19,000 clones, 80% to 90% of them seen just once; the ten biggest clones take up 36%. This TCR derives from a human donor with melanoma. The chain couples TRBV27 to TRBJ2-7; 8 nucleotides match TRBD2. The sequencing used CD8+ T cells sorted from blood (inferred from file names), collected from a patient given nivolumab and ipilimumab in sequence. CDR3 region: CASSLSGSYEQYF. The DNA for the CDR3 is TGTGCCAGCAGTTTAAGCGGGAGCTACGAGCAGTACTTC.